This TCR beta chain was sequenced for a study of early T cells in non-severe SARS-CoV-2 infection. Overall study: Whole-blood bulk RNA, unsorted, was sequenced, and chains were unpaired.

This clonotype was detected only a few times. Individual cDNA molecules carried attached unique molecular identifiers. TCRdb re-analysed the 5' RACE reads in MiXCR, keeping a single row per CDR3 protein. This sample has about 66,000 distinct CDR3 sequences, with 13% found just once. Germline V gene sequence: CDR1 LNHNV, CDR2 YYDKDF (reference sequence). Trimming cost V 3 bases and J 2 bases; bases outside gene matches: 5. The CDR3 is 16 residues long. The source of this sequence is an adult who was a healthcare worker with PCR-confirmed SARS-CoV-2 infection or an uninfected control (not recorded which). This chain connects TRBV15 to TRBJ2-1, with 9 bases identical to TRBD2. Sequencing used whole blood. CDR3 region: CATSRDGGRAYNEQFF. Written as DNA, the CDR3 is TGTGCCACCAGCAGGGACGGCGGGAGGGCCTACAATGAGCAGTTCTTC.